Each of the 6 T cell receptor beta chains below was sequenced from the same sample in a study of tumor-infiltrating lymphocytes in primary liver carcinoma. Synthesis of TCR beta cDNA was carried out from 500 ng total RNA with a constant-region primer. The TCR beta library was amplified through three nested multiplex PCR rounds in a modified ARM-PCR procedure. A C-beta reverse primer was combined with TRBV1-TRBV30 forward primers in the first two PCR rounds, and each round had ten to eleven cycles. TCRdb re-called the multiplex PCR reads with MiXCR, one entry per CDR3 protein. The sample shows around 170,000 distinct CDR3 sequences, 60% of them seen only once. Out of unsorted whole blood came the blood RNA, and germline DNA was extracted as well. Material: peripheral blood. Every receptor here comes from a man aged 35-49 years with primary liver carcinoma and hepatitis B virus infection.

The chain links TRBV6-5 to TRBJ1-1; D is unresolved. The CDR3 extends over 14 amino acids. V lost 10 bases to trimming and J lost 0 bases, with 15 bases between them. Per the germline V gene, CDR1 is MNHEY and CDR2 is SVGAGI. CDR3 bases: TGTGCCACCCTCAAACCGGGGTTGAACACTGAAGCTTTCTTT. Amino acids: CATLKPGLNTEAFF.

V is TRBV28 and J is TRBJ2-1, with no clear D. The V and J ends lost 3 bases and 11 bases respectively, with 11 bases between them. The CDR3 length is 12 residues. The germline CDR1 and CDR2 sequences are MDHEN and SYDVKM. The CDR3 coding sequence is TGTGCCAGCAGTTTTCAGGTCCCCAAGCAGTTCTTC. This translates into CASSFQVPKQFF.

On this clonotype itself: No conserved phenylalanine or tryptophan ends this CDR3, so it is likely a read error. The chain couples TRBV11-1 to TRBJ2-1; possibly TRBD2 for D (6 bases). This CDR3 comprises 17 residues. Germline CDR1 is SGHAT and CDR2 is FQDESV (reference sequence). V dropped 5 bases and J dropped 5 bases, with 22 bases sitting between them. The CDR3 DNA is TGTGCCAGCAGCCCCCGGGGAGCAGGAGGGCCTCACAATGAGCAGTTCATC. This sequence encodes CASSPRGAGGPHNEQFI.

A note on this clonotype: The junction differs from germline at one of its ends, possibly a read error. The chain combines TRBV11-2 with TRBJ2-3, with a tentative D call TRBD1 (5 bases). The CDR3 loop spans 14 amino acids. Germline V gene lookup returns CDR1 SGHAT and CDR2 FQNNGV. CDR3 DNA: TGTGCCAGCAGCTTAGGGGGCGGCGCATATACACAGTATTTT. Protein product: CASSLGGGAYTQYF.

A note on this clonotype: Likely a read error: the CDR3 ends without its conserved phenylalanine or tryptophan. The V call is TRBV28, the J call TRBJ1-1, with D uncertain. Trimming shortened V by 2 bases and J by 2 bases, and 9 bases separated the two germline ends. CDR1 and CDR2 from the germline V gene are MDHEN and SYDVKM. The CDR3 is 14 amino acids. DNA for the CDR3: TGTGCCAGCAGTTTACCAGGTATTAACACTGAAGCTTTCTCT. Its translation is CASSLPGINTEAFS.

Remarks on this clonotype: A much larger clone lies a single base off, so this may be a read error. This chain links TRBV29-1 with TRBJ2-5, with D perhaps TRBD1 (6 bases). CDR1 is SQVTM and CDR2 is ANQGSEA in the germline V gene. The CDR3 runs to 14 residues. CDR3 nucleotide sequence: TGCAGCTTTGAGTTAGTAGGGGGTCGAGAGACCCAGTACTTC. Its protein product is CSFELVGGRETQYF.